These T cell receptor beta chains were read from a single sample in a study of identical twins' blood T cells. TCRdb passed the 5' RACE reads through MiXCR, listing each CDR3 protein once. Among hundreds of thousands of distinct CDR3 sequences listed, about 28% were seen once. What was sequenced was PBMCs. These receptors all come from a woman between 18 and 55 years old in good health. The CDR3 runs from the conserved cysteine through the conserved F or W. The D gene is left open where the match is weak. For some rows the clone size is stated as once, few or many, or as a class when expanded; others skip it.

v_call	clone_size	cdr3_length	d_call	j_call	cdr3_aa	cdr3_nt
TRBV6-6	.	15	.	TRBJ1-2	CASRPQGTANYGYTF	TGTGCCAGCAGACCTCAGGGGACCGCTAACTATGGCTACACCTTC
TRBV5-1	many	13	.	TRBJ2-7	CASSLEVSYEQYF	TGCGCCAGCAGCTTGGAGGTCTCCTACGAGCAGTACTTC
TRBV5-6	.	13	.	TRBJ2-7	CASSLESSYEQYF	TGTGCCAGCAGCTTGGAGAGCTCCTACGAGCAGTACTTC
TRBV12-3/TRBV12-4	.	15	.	TRBJ1-4	CASSLSGATNEKLFF	TGTGCCAGCAGTCTCTCAGGGGCGACTAATGAAAAACTGTTTTTT
TRBV27	.	13	TRBD1	TRBJ1-2	CASKRTGPYGYTF	TGTGCCAGCAAAAGGACAGGGCCCTATGGCTACACCTTC
TRBV19	.	15	.	TRBJ1-1	CASSTHARKNTEAFF	TGTGCCAGTAGTACACACGCCCGAAAGAACACTGAAGCTTTCTTT
TRBV6-1	.	13	TRBD1	TRBJ1-5	CASKRGQNQPQHF	TGTGCCAGCAAGAGGGGACAGAATCAGCCCCAGCATTTT
TRBV2	many	15	TRBD1	TRBJ1-1	CASSPQGNSNTEAFF	TGTGCCAGCAGTCCACAGGGGAACTCGAACACTGAAGCTTTCTTT
TRBV5-6	few	15	.	TRBJ1-5	CASSLWTISDQPQHF	TGTGCCAGCAGCCTATGGACAATTTCGGATCAGCCCCAGCATTTT
TRBV20-1	.	11	.	TRBJ1-5	CSARMGPLRYF	TGCAGTGCTCGTATGGGGCCGTTGAGGTATTTT
TRBV20-1	few	14	TRBD1	TRBJ1-2	CSAYRTGGRYGYTF	TGCAGTGCGTACCGGACAGGTGGCCGATATGGCTACACCTTC
TRBV6-4	.	14	.	TRBJ1-5	CASGDGGATDTQHF	TGTGCCAGCGGTGACGGGGGGGCCACAGATACGCAGCATTTT
TRBV2	.	17	TRBD2	TRBJ2-1	CASSEGRRGSSYNEQFF	TGTGCCAGCAGTGAAGGTCGGCGGGGGAGCTCCTACAATGAGCAGTTCTTC
TRBV29-1	many	11	TRBD1	TRBJ1-2	CSATGVRGYTF	TGCAGCGCCACAGGGGTACGGGGCTACACCTTC
TRBV20-1	.	14	.	TRBJ1-3	CSASKAISGNTIYF	TGCAGTGCTAGTAAGGCAATCTCTGGAAACACCATATATTTT
TRBV5-1	.	15	.	TRBJ2-2	CASSRGLVNTGELFF	TGCGCCAGCAGCCGTGGGCTAGTCAACACCGGGGAGCTGTTTTTT
TRBV5-6	.	14	.	TRBJ1-4	CASSQGHRNDKLFF	TGTGCCAGCAGCCAAGGTCACCGTAATGACAAACTGTTTTTT
TRBV11-2	few	16	.	TRBJ1-1	CASSLITRIPNTEAFF	TGTGCCAGCAGCTTAATAACCAGGATCCCGAACACTGAAGCTTTCTTT
TRBV2	.	13	TRBD1	TRBJ1-1	CASRGQRNTEAFF	TGTGCCAGCAGGGGACAGAGAAACACTGAAGCTTTCTTT
TRBV5-6	.	14	.	TRBJ1-2	CASSSLSPGYGYTF	TGTGCCAGCAGCTCCCTTAGCCCGGGCTATGGCTACACCTTC
TRBV6-2/TRBV6-3	.	18	.	TRBJ1-5	CASTALSGEWDSNQPQHF	TGTGCCAGCACCGCCTTGTCAGGGGAGTGGGATAGCAATCAGCCCCAGCATTTT
TRBV19	.	15	TRBD1	TRBJ2-2	CASTADRGQTGELFF	TGTGCCAGTACCGCGGACAGGGGGCAAACCGGGGAGCTGTTTTTT
TRBV12-3/TRBV12-4	many	15	TRBD1	TRBJ1-5	CASSPTGGSDQPQHF	TGTGCCAGCAGTCCTACAGGGGGATCAGATCAGCCCCAGCATTTT
TRBV7-9	few	13	.	TRBJ2-7	CASSSNMAYEQYF	TGTGCCAGCAGCTCCAACATGGCCTACGAGCAGTACTTC
TRBV19	.	14	TRBD1	TRBJ2-7	CASSGTGKAYEQYF	TGTGCCAGTAGCGGGACAGGGAAAGCCTACGAGCAGTACTTC
TRBV6-5	.	15	.	TRBJ1-2	CASSYSPRGIEGYTF	TGTGCCAGCAGTTACTCACCCCGGGGGATAGAAGGCTACACCTTC
TRBV4-3	.	14	.	TRBJ1-1	CASSDPGRFTEAFF	TGCGCCAGCAGCGACCCTGGTAGGTTCACTGAAGCTTTCTTT
TRBV2	few	14	.	TRBJ2-5	CASIVGEYQETQYF	TGTGCCAGCATAGTCGGCGAGTACCAAGAGACCCAGTACTTC